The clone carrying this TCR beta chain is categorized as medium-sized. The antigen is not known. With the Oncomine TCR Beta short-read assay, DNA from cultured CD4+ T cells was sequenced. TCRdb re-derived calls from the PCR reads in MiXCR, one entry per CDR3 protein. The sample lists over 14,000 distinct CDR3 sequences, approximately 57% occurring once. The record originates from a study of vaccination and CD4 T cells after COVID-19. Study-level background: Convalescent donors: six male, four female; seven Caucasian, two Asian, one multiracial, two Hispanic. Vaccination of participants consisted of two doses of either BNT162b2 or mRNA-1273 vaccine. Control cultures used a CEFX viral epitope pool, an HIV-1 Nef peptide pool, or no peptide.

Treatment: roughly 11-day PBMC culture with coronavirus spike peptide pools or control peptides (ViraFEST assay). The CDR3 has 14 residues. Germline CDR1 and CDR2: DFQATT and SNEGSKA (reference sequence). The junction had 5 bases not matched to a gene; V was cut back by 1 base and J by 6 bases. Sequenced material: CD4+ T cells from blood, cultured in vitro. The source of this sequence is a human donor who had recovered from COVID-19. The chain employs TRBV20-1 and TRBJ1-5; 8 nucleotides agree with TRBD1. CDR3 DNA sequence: TGCAGTGCTAGAGGTGACAGGGGACGTCAGCCCCAGCATTTT. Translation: CSARGDRGRQPQHF.